In this sample, the clone carrying this T cell receptor (beta chain) turned up a few times. How the authors handled the data: For nucleated cells, counts were estimated from reference gene primer amplification. TCRdb's copy holds only in-frame clones and misses some; the assay was immunoSEQ multiplex PCR. That table is the source of V, J and clone size, and D and trimming were worked out from the DNA. Among a few hundred thousand clones listed, 80% to 90% were seen once. This specimen comes from a study of blood T cell repertoires in COVID-19. As for the study in general: Some COVID-19 samples were acute and others convalescent; all came from the United States, Italy and Spain. Sample material is recorded as cDNA or gDNA derived from T cells, B-cell-depleted T cells, or PBMCs.

The receptor was isolated from a man aged 25 to 40 with acute or convalescent COVID-19. Sequenced input: peripheral blood.

The CDR3 region has the DNA TGTGCCAGCAGCCCAGAGATTGAACGGGGACTAGTTAGGAATGAGCAGTTCTTC. Protein product: CASSPEIERGLVRNEQFF. V gene TRBV3-1 (or the pseudogene TRBV3-2) combines with J gene TRBJ2-1, with 8 bases that match TRBD2. This CDR3 contains 18 residues. Germline V gene sequence: CDR1 LGHDT, CDR2 YNNKEL (reference sequence). Trimming removed 4 bases from V and 7 bases from J; junction bases left unmatched: 18.